The following is a T cell receptor (beta chain) sequence with its context. Libraries were prepared by immunoSEQ multiplex PCR; TCRdb keeps only in-frame clonotypes and omits some of them. Here the sample spans about 210,000 clones, 90% to 95% being singletons. The data derive from a study of blood T cell repertoires in COVID-19. CDR1 is SGHKS and CDR2 is YYEKEE in the germline V gene (reference sequence). The V and J ends lost 6 bases and 5 bases respectively, with 32 bases between them. The CDR3 spans 20 residues. The sequenced sample consisted of peripheral blood. This chain connects TRBV5-5 to TRBJ2-2, with D possibly being TRBD1 (6 bases). The origin of this receptor is a man in his thirties or forties with acute or convalescent COVID-19. The CDR3 coding sequence is TGTGCCAGCACATCGGATTCCAGGAGACAGGCGGCTGATAGGACCGGGGAGCTGTTTTTT. Its translation: CASTSDSRRQAADRTGELFF.